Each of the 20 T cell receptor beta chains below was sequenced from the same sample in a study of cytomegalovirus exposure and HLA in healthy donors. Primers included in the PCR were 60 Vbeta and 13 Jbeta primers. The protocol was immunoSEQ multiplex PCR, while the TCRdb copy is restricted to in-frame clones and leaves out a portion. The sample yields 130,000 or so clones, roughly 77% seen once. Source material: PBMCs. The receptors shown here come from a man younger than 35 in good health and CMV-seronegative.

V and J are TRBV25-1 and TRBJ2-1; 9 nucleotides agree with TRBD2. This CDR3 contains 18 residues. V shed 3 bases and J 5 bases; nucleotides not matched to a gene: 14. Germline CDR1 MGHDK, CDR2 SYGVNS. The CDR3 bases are TGTGCCAGCAGTGAGTGGCTAGCGGGGCCCCAAGGGCACAATGAGCAGTTCTTC. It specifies CASSEWLAGPQGHNEQFF.

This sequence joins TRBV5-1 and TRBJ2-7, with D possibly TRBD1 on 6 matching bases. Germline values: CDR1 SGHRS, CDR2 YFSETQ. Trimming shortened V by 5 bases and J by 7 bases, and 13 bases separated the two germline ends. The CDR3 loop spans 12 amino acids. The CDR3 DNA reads TGCGCCAGCAGGGGGGCTTCTCGAGAGCAGTACTTC. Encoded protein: CASRGASREQYF.

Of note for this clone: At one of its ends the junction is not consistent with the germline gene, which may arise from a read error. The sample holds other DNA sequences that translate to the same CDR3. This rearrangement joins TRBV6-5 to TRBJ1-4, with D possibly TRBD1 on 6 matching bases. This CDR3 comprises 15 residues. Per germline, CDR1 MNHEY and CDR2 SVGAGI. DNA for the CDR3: TGTGCCAGCAGTCCCTCCGGGACAACTAATGAAAAACTGTTCTTT. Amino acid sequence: CASSPSGTTNEKLFF.

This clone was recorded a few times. The CDR3 DNA sequence: TGTGCCAGCAGCCCCGGGACAGAAGCTTTCTTT. Encoded protein: CASSPGTEAFF. The chain combines TRBV6-5 with TRBJ1-1; tentatively, D is TRBD1 (6 bases). This CDR3 has 11 residues. Deletions cut 6 bases from V and 8 bases from J, with 10 bases between. Germline V gene data show CDR1 as MNHEY and CDR2 as SVGAGI.

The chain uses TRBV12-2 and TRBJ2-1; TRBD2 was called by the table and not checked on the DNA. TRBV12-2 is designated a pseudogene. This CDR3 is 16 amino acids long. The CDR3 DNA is TGTGCAAGTCGCTTATCCCGGGACTTCTCCTCCAATGAGCAGTTCTTC. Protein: CASRLSRDFSSNEQFF.

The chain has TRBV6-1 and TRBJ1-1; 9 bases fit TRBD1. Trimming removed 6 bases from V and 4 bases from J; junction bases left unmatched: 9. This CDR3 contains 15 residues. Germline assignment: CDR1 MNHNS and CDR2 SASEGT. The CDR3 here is CASRGTGRRTTEAFF. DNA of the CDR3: TGTGCCAGCAGAGGGACAGGGAGACGGACCACTGAAGCTTTCTTT.

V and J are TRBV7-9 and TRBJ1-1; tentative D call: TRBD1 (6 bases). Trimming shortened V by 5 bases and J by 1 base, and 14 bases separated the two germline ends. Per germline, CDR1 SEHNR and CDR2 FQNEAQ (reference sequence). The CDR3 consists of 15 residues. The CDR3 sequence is CASSPKTGPNTEAFF. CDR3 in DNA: TGTGCCAGCAGCCCGAAGACAGGTCCGAACACTGAAGCTTTCTTT.

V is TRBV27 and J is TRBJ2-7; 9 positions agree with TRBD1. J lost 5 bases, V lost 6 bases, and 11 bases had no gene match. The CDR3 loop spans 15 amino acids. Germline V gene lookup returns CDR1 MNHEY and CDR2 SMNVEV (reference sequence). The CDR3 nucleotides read TGTGCCAGCAGGCCTACCGGGACAGGGTCCCACGAGCAGTACTTC. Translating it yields CASRPTGTGSHEQYF.

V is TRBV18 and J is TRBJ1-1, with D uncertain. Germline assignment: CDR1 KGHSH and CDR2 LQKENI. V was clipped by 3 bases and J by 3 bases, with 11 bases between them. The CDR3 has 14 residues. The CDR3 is CASSPGRQDTEAFF. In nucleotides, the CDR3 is TGTGCCAGCTCACCGGGCAGGCAGGACACTGAAGCTTTCTTT.

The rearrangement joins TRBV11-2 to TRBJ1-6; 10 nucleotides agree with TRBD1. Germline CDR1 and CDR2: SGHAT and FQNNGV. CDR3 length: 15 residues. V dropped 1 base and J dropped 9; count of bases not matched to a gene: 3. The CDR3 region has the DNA TGTGCCAGCAGCTTAGGGGACAGGGGAACTTCACCCCTCCACTTT. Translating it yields CASSLGDRGTSPLHF.

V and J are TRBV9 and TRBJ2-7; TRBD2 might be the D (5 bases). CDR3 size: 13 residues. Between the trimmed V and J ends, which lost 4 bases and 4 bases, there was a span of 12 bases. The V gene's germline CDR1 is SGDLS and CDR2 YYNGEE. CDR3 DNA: TGTGCCAGCAGCCCGAAGACGGGATACGAGCAGTACTTC. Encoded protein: CASSPKTGYEQYF.

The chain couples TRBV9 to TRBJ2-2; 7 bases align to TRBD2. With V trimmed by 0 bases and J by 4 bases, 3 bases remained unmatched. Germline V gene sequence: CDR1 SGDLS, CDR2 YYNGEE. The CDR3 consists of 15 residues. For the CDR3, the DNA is TGTGCCAGCAGCGTAGGAGCGGGGTCCACCGGGGAGCTGTTTTTT. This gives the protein CASSVGAGSTGELFF.

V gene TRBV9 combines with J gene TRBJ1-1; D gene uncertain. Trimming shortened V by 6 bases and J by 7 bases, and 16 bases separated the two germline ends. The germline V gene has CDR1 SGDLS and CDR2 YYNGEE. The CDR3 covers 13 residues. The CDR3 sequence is CASNPPGQIEAFF. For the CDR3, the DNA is TGTGCCAGCAACCCCCCGGGTCAGATTGAAGCTTTCTTT.

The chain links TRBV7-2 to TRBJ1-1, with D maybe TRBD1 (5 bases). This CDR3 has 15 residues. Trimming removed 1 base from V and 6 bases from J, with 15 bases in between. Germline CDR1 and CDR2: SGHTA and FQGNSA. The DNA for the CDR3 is TGTGCCAGCAGCTTAGAGGGGAAGCGTGGACCTGAAGCTTTCTTT. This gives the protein CASSLEGKRGPEAFF.

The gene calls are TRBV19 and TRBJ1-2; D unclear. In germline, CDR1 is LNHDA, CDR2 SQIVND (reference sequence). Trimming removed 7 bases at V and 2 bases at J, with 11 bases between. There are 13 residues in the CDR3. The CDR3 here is CASIPPQNYGYTF. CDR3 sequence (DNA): TGTGCCAGTATTCCGCCACAGAACTATGGCTACACCTTC.

The chain's CDR3 is CASSLSGTGLREQYF. The CDR3 nucleotides are TGTGCCAGCAGTTTGTCCGGGACAGGGTTACGAGAGCAGTACTTC. The chain is built from TRBV11-2 and TRBJ2-7, with TRBD1 identical over 9 bases. J was trimmed by 7 bases and V by 6 bases; bases with no gene match: 13. Looked up from germline, CDR1 is SGHAT and CDR2 is FQNNGV. This CDR3 contains 15 residues.

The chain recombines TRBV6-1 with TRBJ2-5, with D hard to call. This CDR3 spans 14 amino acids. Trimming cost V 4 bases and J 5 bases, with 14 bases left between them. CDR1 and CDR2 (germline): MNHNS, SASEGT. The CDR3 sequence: CASSGGFTTETQYF. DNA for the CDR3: TGTGCCAGCAGTGGAGGTTTCACGACTGAGACCCAGTACTTC.

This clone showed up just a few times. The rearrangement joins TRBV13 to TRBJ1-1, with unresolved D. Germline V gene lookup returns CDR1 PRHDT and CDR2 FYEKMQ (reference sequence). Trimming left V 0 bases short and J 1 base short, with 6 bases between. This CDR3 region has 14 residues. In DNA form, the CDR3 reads TGTGCCAGCAGCTTAGGGCGGAGGAACACTGAAGCTTTCTTT. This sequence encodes CASSLGRRNTEAFF.

In DNA, the CDR3 is TGCGCCAGCAGCCAAGATCGGGACAGGGGTCTTTACGAGCAGTACTTC. This codes for CASSQDRDRGLYEQYF. The chain links TRBV4-3 to TRBJ2-5, with TRBD1 matching over 10 bases. The DNA end lines up better with TRBJ2-7; the J call may be wrong. The germline V gene encodes CDR1 LGHNA and CDR2 YSLEER. This CDR3 has 16 amino acids.

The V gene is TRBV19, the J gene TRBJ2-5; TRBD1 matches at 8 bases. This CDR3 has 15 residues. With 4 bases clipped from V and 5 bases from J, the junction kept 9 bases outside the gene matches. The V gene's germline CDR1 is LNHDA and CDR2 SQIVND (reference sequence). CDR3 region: CASSSRDRRGETQYF. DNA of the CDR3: TGTGCCAGTAGTAGCCGGGACAGGAGAGGGGAGACCCAGTACTTC.